These 5 T cell receptor beta chains were sequenced from one sample in a study of regulatory T cells in long-lasting Graves disease. The sample's time point: newly diagnosed GD, antithyroid drugs for less than 3 months. The TCR library used RNA extracted from PBMCs. According to the study, TCR beta libraries were built with iRepertoire HTBI primers and CDR3-region Arm-PCR. MiXCR, applied by TCRdb to the multiplex PCR reads, yields one record per CDR3 protein. The table has roughly 610,000 distinct CDR3 sequences, roughly 16% seen once; the top ten hold about 11%. These data were also reused for a study on T cells in Graves' hyperthyroidism and ophthalmopathy.

The sequences come from peripheral blood mononuclear cells (PBMCs), collected at new diagnosis, from a patient treated with antithyroid drugs. These receptors were taken from a man aged 18 to 30 with Graves disease.

This clonotype showed up just a few times. This chain links TRBV27 with TRBJ1-1, with D tentatively TRBD1 (5 bases). V gave up 3 bases and J gave up 3 bases, with 11 bases separating them. The V gene's germline CDR1 is MNHEY and CDR2 SMNVEV (reference sequence). The CDR3 has 14 amino acids. The CDR3 nucleotides read TGTGCCAGCAGTTTTCTACCGGGGGACACTGAAGCTTTCTTT. It encodes CASSFLPGDTEAFF.

This clonotype came up many times. This rearrangement joins TRBV28 to TRBJ2-1, with TRBD2 identical over 7 bases. J was trimmed by 5 bases and V by 4 bases; bases with no gene match: 2. Per germline, CDR1 MDHEN and CDR2 SYDVKM. This CDR3 contains 13 residues. The CDR3 is CASSSGLDNEQFF. As DNA, the CDR3 is TGTGCCAGCAGTTCCGGACTAGACAATGAGCAGTTCTTC.

The table lists this clonotype with many counts. The genes are TRBV6-5 and TRBJ1-5; no firm D call. The CDR3 consists of 13 residues. From germline, CDR1 is MNHEY and CDR2 SVGAGI. Trimming left V 2 bases short and J 3 bases short, with 5 bases between. This CDR3 reads CASSYADNQPQHF. The CDR3 nucleotides read TGTGCCAGCAGTTACGCGGACAATCAGCCCCAGCATTTT.

This clonotype was seen at least ten times. The chain has TRBV28 and TRBJ1-2, with 7 bases that match TRBD1. The germline V gene encodes CDR1 MDHEN and CDR2 SYDVKM. This CDR3 has 14 residues. After removal of 3 bases from V and 5 bases from J, the junction contained 6 bases not matched to a gene. This chain's CDR3 is CASSFEGARYGYTF. The CDR3 DNA follows: TGTGCCAGCAGTTTTGAGGGGGCACGGTATGGCTACACCTTC.

This clonotype was counted between two and nine times. The chain is built from TRBV6-2 or TRBV6-3 and TRBJ1-1, with D maybe TRBD1 (6 bases). Between the trimmed V and J ends, which lost 2 bases and 0 bases, there was a span of 19 bases. This CDR3 comprises 18 residues. Germline V gives CDR1 MNHEY, CDR2 SVGEGT. CDR3 sequence (DNA): TGTGCCAGCAGTTACACGGGGAAAGGGGGGGTCCTGAACACTGAAGCTTTCTTT. Protein: CASSYTGKGGVLNTEAFF.